These 26 T cell receptor beta chains originate from one sample sequenced in a study of blood T cells in healthy people across ages. It was with a sample-barcoded 5' primer and a J-beta primer mix that a second PCR of about 6 to 12 cycles was run. TCRdb used MiXCR to reprocess the 5' RACE reads, holding one entry per CDR3 protein. The sample shows about 780,000 distinct CDR3 sequences, around half of them seen only once. The sequenced material came from blood. Every receptor here comes from a man older than 75 in good health.

The chain uses TRBV4-2 and TRBJ1-1, with D unclear. V lost 1 base and J lost 8, with 11 bases in between. The CDR3 has 13 amino acids. The V gene's germline CDR1 is LGHNA and CDR2 YNFKEQ. The CDR3 coding sequence is TGTGCCAGCAGCCAAGCGGTGAATTTCGAAGCTTTCTTT. Protein: CASSQAVNFEAFF.

The chain employs TRBV7-2 and TRBJ2-3; 7 nucleotides line up with TRBD2. CDR1 is SGHTA and CDR2 is FQGNSA in the germline V gene. This CDR3 comprises 17 residues. Losses at the gene ends were 0 bases for V and 6 bases for J; bases not matched to a gene: 12. CDR3 DNA sequence: TGTGCCAGCAGCTTAGCGAGCAGCGGGGTACGGCTGGATACGCAGTATTTT. Its protein is CASSLASSGVRLDTQYF.

This clonotype was detected only a few times. This chain joins TRBV10-3 and TRBJ2-1; the match to TRBD2 covers 13 bases. The V and J ends lost 6 bases and 1 base, in that order; junction bases with no gene match: 3. Looked up from germline, CDR1 is ENHRY and CDR2 is SYGVKD. The CDR3 is 16 residues long. CDR3 residues: CAIRATSGRSYNEQFF. In DNA form, the CDR3 reads TGTGCCATCAGAGCGACTAGCGGGAGGTCCTACAATGAGCAGTTCTTC.

This rearrangement joins TRBV5-1 to TRBJ2-1; no firm D call. V lost 0 bases, J lost 0 bases, and 10 bases lay in between. The germline CDR1 and CDR2 sequences are SGHRS and YFSETQ. The CDR3 contains 16 residues. The CDR3 sequence: CASSLVSSSSYNEQFF. DNA of the CDR3: TGCGCCAGCAGCTTGGTTAGCAGTAGCTCCTACAATGAGCAGTTCTTC.

The chain joins TRBV5-6 to TRBJ2-5; 9 nucleotides agree with TRBD1. The CDR3 covers 15 residues. Germline loops: CDR1 SGHDT, CDR2 YYEEEE. V dropped 3 bases and J dropped 5; count of bases not matched to a gene: 8. The DNA for the CDR3 is TGTGCCAGCAGCTGGACAGGGGAGGTTGGGGAGACCCAGTACTTC. This gives the protein CASSWTGEVGETQYF.

This chain uses TRBV5-1 with TRBJ2-3; tentative D call: TRBD1 (5 bases). CDR3 length: 15 amino acids. Germline V gives CDR1 SGHRS, CDR2 YFSETQ. V gave up 4 bases and J gave up 11 bases, with 23 bases separating them. This chain's CDR3 is CASSPSQGRPGMQYF. CDR3 nucleotide sequence: TGCGCCAGCAGCCCATCGCAGGGCCGACCGGGTATGCAGTATTTT.

The chain links TRBV7-2 to TRBJ2-1, with 7 bases lining up with TRBD1. Germline loops: CDR1 SGHTA, CDR2 FQGNSA. J gave up 6 bases and V 3 bases, and 8 bases lay outside the gene matches. The CDR3 extends over 15 amino acids. CDR3 in DNA: TGTGCCAGCAGCTTCATCGGGACAGAGCGCAATGAGCAGTTCTTC. This codes for CASSFIGTERNEQFF.

The gene calls are TRBV7-2 and TRBJ2-7; TRBD1 or TRBD2 may be the D gene (5 bases each). V gave up 1 base and J gave up 6 bases, with 16 bases separating them. The germline V gene has CDR1 SGHTA and CDR2 FQGNSA. The CDR3 contains 15 residues. Here the CDR3 DNA reads TGTGCCAGCAGCTTAGGTCGGCAGGGAGCCAGCGAGCAGTACTTC. As protein: CASSLGRQGASEQYF.

V and J are TRBV11-2 and TRBJ2-5, with no clear D. CDR1 SGHAT and CDR2 FQNNGV come from the germline V gene. This CDR3 comprises 12 residues. V lost 9 bases and J 1 base, leaving 9 bases between the germline ends. The CDR3 bases are TGTGCCAGACGCAGGATCCAAGAGACCCAGTACTTC. Residues: CARRRIQETQYF. Supplemented by reference TRBV11-2 and TRBJ2-5, the full variable domain reads EAGVAQSPRYKIIEKRQSVAFWCNPISGHATLYWYQQILGQGPKLLIQFQNNGVVDDSQLPKDRFSAERLKGVDSTLKIQPAKLEDSAVYLCARRRIQETQYFGPGTRLLVL.

About this clonotype itself: At one boundary the junction diverges from the germline segment, which might be a read error. This rearrangement joins TRBV18 to TRBJ2-5, with D possibly being TRBD1 or TRBD2 (5 bases each). The DNA end is more similar to TRBJ2-7, so the J call may be wrong. Looked up from germline, CDR1 is KGHSH and CDR2 is LQKENI. This CDR3 is 15 amino acids long. In DNA form, the CDR3 reads TGTGCCAGTTCACCAAGAAAGTCGGGGACGTCCGAGCAGTACTTC. It codes for CASSPRKSGTSEQYF.

The chain joins TRBV5-1 to TRBJ1-1; tentative D call: TRBD1 (6 bases). The CDR3 loop spans 15 amino acids. Looked up from germline, CDR1 is SGHRS and CDR2 is YFSETQ. V was cut by 5 bases and J by 5 bases, with 19 bases left in between. For the CDR3, the DNA is TGCGCCAGCAGACCCCCGACCGGGACAATGACTGAAGCTTTCTTT. Amino acids: CASRPPTGTMTEAFF.

This clonotype was counted only a few times. CDR3 sequence: CSARLREQFF. In DNA form, the CDR3 reads TGCAGTGCTCGACTCCGGGAGCAGTTCTTC. The chain employs TRBV20-1 and TRBJ2-1; D unclear. The V end was cut by 5 bases, the J end by 10 bases, with 9 bases between. Germline-derived CDR1 and CDR2 are DFQATT and SNEGSKA (reference sequence). The CDR3 is made up of 10 amino acids.

The rearrangement uses TRBV29-1 and TRBJ2-6; D is possibly TRBD2 (5 bases). V was cut by 5 bases and J by 3 bases, with 11 bases left in between. From germline, CDR1 is SQVTM and CDR2 ANQGSEA. CDR3 length: 14 residues. In DNA form, the CDR3 reads TGCAGCGTTCTCCAGGAGGATGGGGCCAACGTCCTGACTTTC. Its translation is CSVLQEDGANVLTF. Combining the CDR3 with reference TRBV29-1 and TRBJ2-6 gives the whole variable domain SAVISQKPSRDICQRGTSLTIQCQVDSQVTMMFWYRQQPGQSLTLIATANQGSEATYESGFVIDKFPISRPNLTFSTLTVSNMSPEDSSIYLCSVLQEDGANVLTFGAGSRLTVL.

The chain's CDR3 is CASRQTGLNTQYF. The CDR3 DNA sequence: TGTGCCAGCAGACAGACCGGGCTAAATACGCAGTATTTT. This chain connects TRBV6-2 or TRBV6-3 to TRBJ2-3; no definite D call. Germline V gene data show CDR1 as MNHEY and CDR2 as SVGEGT. Deletions cut 6 bases from V and 7 bases from J, with 14 bases between. The CDR3 consists of 13 residues.

This clonotype was recorded a few times. The chain links TRBV28 to TRBJ2-1; 10 bases line up with TRBD2. V shed 6 bases, J shed 5 bases, and the junction held 7 bases outside the gene matches. Germline CDR1 and CDR2: MDHEN and SYDVKM. This CDR3 region has 15 residues. The CDR3 loop is CASRIAGGNHNEQFF. DNA for the CDR3: TGTGCCAGCAGAATAGCGGGAGGTAATCACAATGAGCAGTTCTTC. The whole variable domain, filled in from reference TRBV28 and TRBJ2-1, reads DVKVTQSSRYLVKRTGEKVFLECVQDMDHENMFWYRQDPGLGLRLIYFSYDVKMKEKGDIPEGYSVSREKKERFSLILESASTNQTSMYLCASRIAGGNHNEQFFGPGTRLTVL.

About this clonotype: With a much larger clone just one base away, this may be a read error. The gene calls are TRBV2 and TRBJ2-5, with 10 bases identical to TRBD1. The germline gives CDR1 SNHLY, CDR2 FYNNEI. Trimming cost V 10 bases and J 11 bases; bases outside gene matches: 10. The CDR3 consists of 12 residues. CDR3 loop: CAKGQGKYGQYF. CDR3 in DNA: TGTGCCAAGGGACAGGGGAAATACGGGCAGTACTTC.

A note on this clonotype: Germline and junction disagree at one end, which may indicate a read error. This CDR3 is CASIESLVAARFGANVLTF. The CDR3 DNA follows: TGTGCAAGCATAGAAAGCCTTGTTGCGGCCCGGTTTGGGGCCAACGTCCTGACTTTC. V usage is TRBV6-1 and J usage is TRBJ2-6; D is unresolved. The germline gives CDR1 MNHNS, CDR2 SASEGT. This CDR3 comprises 19 residues.

This clonotype was counted ten times or more. This chain links TRBV5-1 with TRBJ2-4; D remains ambiguous. This CDR3 has 13 residues. The V end lost 4 bases, the J end lost 0 bases, and 5 bases lay between the germline ends. Germline V gives CDR1 SGHRS, CDR2 YFSETQ. The chain's CDR3 is CASSEIAKNIQYF. CDR3 DNA sequence: TGCGCCAGCAGCGAAATAGCCAAAAACATTCAGTACTTC.

The chain recombines TRBV10-3 with TRBJ2-3, with TRBD2 matching 7 bases. This CDR3 spans 15 amino acids. With 6 bases clipped from V and 3 bases from J, the junction kept 9 bases outside the gene matches. CDR1 and CDR2 (germline): ENHRY, SYGVKD. CDR3 nucleotides: TGTGCCATCAGGAACGACAGCGGGGAGACAGATACGCAGTATTTT. Its translation is CAIRNDSGETDTQYF.

V gene TRBV9 combines with J gene TRBJ1-5, with D hard to call. The germline CDR1 and CDR2 sequences are SGDLS and YYNGEE. Deletions cut 1 base from V and 0 bases from J, with 8 bases between. This CDR3 is 15 amino acids long. The CDR3 sequence: CASSVFGDSNQPQHF. The DNA of the CDR3 is TGTGCCAGCAGCGTATTTGGAGATAGCAATCAGCCCCAGCATTTT.

The chain links TRBV5-1 to TRBJ2-3; the D is unclear. V dropped 5 bases and J dropped 6 bases, with 16 bases sitting between them. Germline V lookup: CDR1 SGHRS, CDR2 YFSETQ. The CDR3 extends over 14 amino acids. CDR3 DNA sequence: TGCGCCAGCAGACAGATCCTTAGTTCCGATACGCAGTATTTT. Translating gives CASRQILSSDTQYF.

The rearrangement joins TRBV10-3 to TRBJ1-1, with a tentative D call TRBD1 (6 bases). Germline V gives CDR1 ENHRY, CDR2 SYGVKD. The CDR3 runs 12 residues. V was trimmed by 6 bases and J by 8 bases, leaving 13 bases between them. Here the CDR3 reads CAISRTESEAFF. The CDR3 nucleotides are TGTGCCATCAGCAGGACAGAATCCGAAGCTTTCTTT.

The rearrangement links TRBV15 to TRBJ2-3; D remains unclear. V was clipped by 5 bases and J by 5 bases, with 11 bases between them. This CDR3 is built from 13 residues. Germline CDR1 is LNHNV and CDR2 is YYDKDF (reference sequence). The CDR3 DNA follows: TGTGCCACCAGCGGGGAACTTATAGATACGCAGTATTTT. Encoded protein: CATSGELIDTQYF.

This chain joins TRBV10-3 and TRBJ1-1, with D perhaps matching TRBD1 (5 bases). The germline CDR1 and CDR2 sequences are ENHRY and SYGVKD. The V end lost 0 bases, the J end lost 7 bases, and 15 bases lay between the germline ends. The CDR3 has 15 residues. DNA for the CDR3: TGTGCCATCAGTGAGTCGACGGCAGGGTTAAATGAAGCTTTCTTT. Its protein product is CAISESTAGLNEAFF.

The J gene is TRBJ2-7, the V gene TRBV27; no clear D gene. Trimming stripped 3 bases from V and 3 bases from J, with 9 bases between. The CDR3 is 13 residues long. Germline V lookup: CDR1 MNHEY, CDR2 SMNVEV (reference sequence). The CDR3 reads CASSFSDVYEQYF. The CDR3 DNA sequence: TGTGCCAGCAGTTTCTCCGATGTCTACGAGCAGTACTTC.

This clonotype was detected once. The gene calls are TRBV14 and TRBJ2-1; the D gene could be TRBD1 or TRBD2 (5 bases each). Trimming removed 0 bases from V and 3 bases from J, with 18 bases in between. This CDR3 contains 18 residues. Germline CDR1 is SGHDN and CDR2 is FVKESK. The CDR3 is CASSQDGQGTAGYNEQFF. The CDR3 DNA reads as TGTGCCAGCAGCCAAGATGGGCAAGGGACGGCCGGCTACAATGAGCAGTTCTTC.